This T cell receptor (beta chain) was sequenced for a study of tumor-infiltrating lymphocytes in primary liver carcinoma. Broader study findings: Against blood, tumors held a significantly higher top-250-clone fraction (p = 0.039).

Germline CDR1 SGHAT, CDR2 FQNNGV. This CDR3 contains 16 residues. Co-extraction yielded RNA and DNA from around 20-30 mg of unsorted bulk tissue. TCR beta cDNA came from about 470 ng total RNA, primed with a constant-region primer. Each TCR beta library was derived from three nested multiplex PCR rounds that employed slightly modified ARM-PCR. TRBV1-TRBV30 forward primers paired with a C-beta reverse primer were used in the first two PCR rounds, which ran roughly 10 cycles each. TCRdb passed the multiplex PCR reads through MiXCR, listing each CDR3 protein once. The profile shows 95,000 to 100,000 distinct CDR3 sequences, around two thirds of them singletons. For this clonotype: Its matching antigen is unknown. A junction boundary mismatches the germline segment, possibly from a read error.

Sequenced material: liver tumor tissue from sampling region 2. As to subset: tumor region T2, inferior pole. The TCR originated in a woman aged 55-69 years with primary liver carcinoma and hepatitis B virus infection. The chain carries TRBV11-2 and TRBJ2-7; weak D call: TRBD2 (5 bases). CDR3 nucleotide sequence: TGTGCCAGCAGCTACGGCAGGAGGACCTTGGGAAGCGAGCAGTATTTC. It translates to CASSYGRRTLGSEQYF.